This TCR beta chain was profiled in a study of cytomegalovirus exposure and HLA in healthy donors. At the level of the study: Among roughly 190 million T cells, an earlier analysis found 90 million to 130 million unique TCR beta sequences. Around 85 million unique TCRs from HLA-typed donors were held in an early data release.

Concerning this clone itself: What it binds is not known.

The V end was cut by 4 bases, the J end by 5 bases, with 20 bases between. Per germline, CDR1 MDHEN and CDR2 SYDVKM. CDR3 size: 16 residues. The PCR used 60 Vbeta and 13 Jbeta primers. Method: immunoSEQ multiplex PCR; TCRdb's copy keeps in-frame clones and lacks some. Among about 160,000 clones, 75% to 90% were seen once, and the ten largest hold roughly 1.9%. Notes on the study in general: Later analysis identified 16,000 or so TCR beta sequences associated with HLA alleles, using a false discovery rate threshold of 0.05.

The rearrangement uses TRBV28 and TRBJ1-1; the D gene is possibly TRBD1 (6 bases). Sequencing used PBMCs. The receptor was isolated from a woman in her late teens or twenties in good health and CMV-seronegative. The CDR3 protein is CASSSAGEKEQTEAFF. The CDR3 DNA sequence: TGTGCCAGCAGTTCTGCAGGGGAAAAGGAGCAAACTGAAGCTTTCTTT.